This T cell receptor (beta chain) was recovered during a study of CD8+ T cells in alopecia areata. V lost 2 bases to trimming and J lost 2 bases, with 16 bases between them. This CDR3 contains 15 residues. Germline CDR1 and CDR2: GTSNPN and SVGIG (reference sequence). Study-wide points: Resident alphabeta T cells of normal skin are also sequenced in scalp samples.

The treatment is: oral pan-JAK inhibitor, 5-10 mg twice daily. On this clone: No antigen is known for it.

Sequencing templates came from extracted RNA that was reverse transcribed into cDNA. Some clones are missing from TCRdb's copy, which holds only in-frame ones; the method was immunoSEQ multiplex PCR. The profile shows roughly 250,000 clones, approximately 60% of them singletons. This TCR came from a human donor with alopecia areata. This chain links TRBV30 with TRBJ2-7; D uncertain. Sequenced here: CD4+ T cells sorted from blood, sampled between weeks 51 and 52, from a patient treated with tofacitinib. CDR3 sequence (DNA): TGTGCCTGGAGTTCTCCAAGGGCTGAACCCTACGAGCAGTACTTC. Its translation: CAWSSPRAEPYEQYF.